This T cell receptor (beta chain) was retrieved from a study of post-analysis software for immune sequencing data. This clonotype was seen a handful of times. The antigen is not known. Built from TCR beta cDNA, the libraries had unique molecular identifiers in them. TCRdb ran MiXCR on the PCR reads and lists one entry per CDR3 protein. The sample carries some 450,000 distinct CDR3 sequences, around 40% recorded once. Study-level points and caveats: When patients were compared with controls, five TRBV segments were more frequent, TRBV5-6, TRBV5-1 and TRBV20-1 among them. Same-batch samples co-clustered strongly by F measure.

The germline V and J ends were trimmed by 10 bases and 7 bases, with 20 bases remaining between them. The CDR3 is 14 residues long. The sequence derives from a girl aged 5 to 17 with multiple sclerosis. The chain couples TRBV12-3 or TRBV12-4 to TRBJ2-1; the D is unclear. The source material was blood. CDR3: CATRRYGLNNEQFF. The CDR3 DNA is TGTGCCACCCGAAGATACGGGTTAAATAATGAGCAGTTCTTC.